This T cell receptor beta chain was documented in a study of control samples from healthy donors and cancer patients. Profiling relied on immunoSEQ multiplex PCR, and the TCRdb table lists in-frame clones only, not all of them. In the table there are approximately 110,000 clones, 90% of which are singletons. The V gene's germline CDR1 is SGDLS and CDR2 YYNGEE. This CDR3 region has 16 residues. The J segment lost 1 base and the V segment lost 4 bases, leaving 7 bases of the junction unmatched. Sequencing was performed on blood. V gene TRBV9 combines with J gene TRBJ2-5; 10 nucleotides align to TRBD2. The sequence derives from a human donor in good health. The donor label of this sample is uncertain. The CDR3 DNA reads as TGTGCCAGCAGCCACCCCCGGACTAGCGGCCAAGAGACCCAGTACTTC. Translated: CASSHPRTSGQETQYF.